The T cell receptor (beta chain) under discussion was sequenced for a study of blood T cell repertoires in COVID-19. Study background: Material from acute and convalescent COVID-19 was sourced from the United States, Italy and Spain.

Generated by immunoSEQ multiplex PCR, the TCRdb table keeps only in-frame clones and is missing some. The sample lists over 200,000 clones; approximately 82% were seen once. V trimming: 3 bases; J trimming: 1 base; junction bases outside the gene matches: 2. The CDR3 sequence is 15 residues long. Germline-derived CDR1 and CDR2 are LNHDA and SQIVND (reference sequence). The V call is TRBV19, the J call TRBJ2-3; 9 bases line up with TRBD1. Sequenced: peripheral blood. This receptor was taken from a man aged 35 to 55 with active or convalescent COVID-19. This CDR3 is CASSMWTGGTDTQYF. The CDR3 DNA is TGTGCCAGTAGTATGTGGACAGGGGGCACAGATACGCAGTATTTT.